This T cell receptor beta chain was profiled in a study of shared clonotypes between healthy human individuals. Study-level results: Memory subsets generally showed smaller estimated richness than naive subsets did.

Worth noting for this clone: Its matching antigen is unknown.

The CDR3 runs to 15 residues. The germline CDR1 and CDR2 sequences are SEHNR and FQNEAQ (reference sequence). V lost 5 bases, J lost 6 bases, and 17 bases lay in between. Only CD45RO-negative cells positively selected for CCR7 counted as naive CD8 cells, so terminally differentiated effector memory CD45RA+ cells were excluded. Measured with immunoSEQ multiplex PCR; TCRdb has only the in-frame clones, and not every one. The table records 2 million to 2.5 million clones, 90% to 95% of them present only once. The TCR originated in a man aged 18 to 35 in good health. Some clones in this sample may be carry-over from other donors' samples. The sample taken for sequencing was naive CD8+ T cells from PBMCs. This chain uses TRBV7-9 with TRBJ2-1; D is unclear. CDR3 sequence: CASSNLQGRSNEQFF. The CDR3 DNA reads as TGTGCCAGCAGCAACCTCCAAGGGCGAAGCAATGAGCAGTTCTTC.